This T cell receptor (beta chain) was recorded in a study of regulatory T cells in long-lasting Graves disease. Trimming stripped 2 bases from V and 5 bases from J, with 18 bases between. The CDR3 has 16 residues. The V gene's germline CDR1 is MDHEN and CDR2 SYDVKM. Specified time point: newly diagnosed GD, antithyroid drugs for less than 3 months. From RNA extracted from PBMCs, the TCR library was made. CDR3-region Arm-PCR and iRepertoire HTBI primers produced the TCR beta libraries. From the multiplex PCR reads, TCRdb called clonotypes with MiXCR, one entry per CDR3 protein. Altogether 400,000 to 450,000 distinct CDR3 sequences are present, roughly 17% being singletons, with the ten largest covering over 8.5%. This clonotype was detected a few times. Another study also made use of these data, one on T cells in Graves' hyperthyroidism and ophthalmopathy.

This TCR derives from a woman between 25 and 40 years old with Graves disease. This specimen consisted of peripheral blood mononuclear cells (PBMCs), obtained at new diagnosis, from a patient treated with antithyroid drugs. The chain is built from TRBV28 and TRBJ2-5, with D maybe TRBD2 (5 bases). CDR3 sequence reads: CASSLKLLGSGETQYF. In DNA form, the CDR3 reads TGTGCCAGCAGTTTAAAACTTCTTGGGAGTGGGGAGACCCAGTACTTC.